Below, one T cell receptor (beta chain) is given with its context. In this sample, this clone turned up once. This receptor's antigen is unknown. Per-base qualities were not stored, and no clone one base away is much larger. Donors formed part of the validation cohort, which comprised 120 subjects and was distinct from the first cohort of 550 to 850 subjects. Via the germline V gene, CDR1 is MDHEN and CDR2 SYDVKM. V loses 6 bases of germline sequence and J loses 2 bases, and the interval between the two ends is 19 bases. There are 16 amino acids in the CDR3, from cysteine to phenylalanine inclusive. Only the CDR3 DNA stays, 48 bases, in frame from base 1. Receptor amplification or capture employed the immunoSEQ multiplex PCR assay. Per the authors' processing: A statistical classification framework was developed to diagnose cytomegalovirus status using the catalog of TCR beta chain sequences. TCRdb holds this immuneACCESS table with in-frame rearrangements only. Some clones are missing; in checked studies, unresolved V genes explain under half, and the rest has no known cause. That table furnishes V, J and clone size, whereas the DNA furnished D and trimming. The sample data list about 130,000 clones, and 80% to 90% of these were observed just once. Under 8% of the sample is held by the ten biggest clonotypes.

This sample is drawn from a study of cytomegalovirus exposure and HLA in healthy donors listed by TCRdb under 2017. Concerning the study at large: A later analysis indicated that the roughly 120 validation repertoires were generated on the platform also employed for the roughly 650 repertoires of the first cohort. The study aimed to test whether cataloging public T cell receptors could reveal signatures of past pathogen exposure. In addition to the first cohort of 666 subjects, a separate validation cohort of approximately 130 different subjects was used. To predict cytomegalovirus infection status, the study brought together high-throughput TCR immunosequencing, statistical association of individual TCRs with disease status, and machine learning. The paper's findings and limits, for the study overall: A later analysis found that TCRs clustered in the first cohort also tended to co-occur in the roughly 120 validation repertoires, with 90% to 95% of cluster scores above 0. In both the original and validation cohorts, the classifier was reported to diagnose cytomegalovirus status with high specificity and sensitivity. According to the authors, the approach could potentially be generalized to other disease states and immunological phenotypes. In the study, about 150 TCR beta chains were listed as associated with cytomegalovirus. Across donors, most TCR sequences were observed very rarely, whereas some public TCRs were present in many individuals. A later analysis had no HLA typing for the validation cohort, so co-occurrence there was scored across all 110 or so repertoires. In vitro tests confirmed that a few of the cytomegalovirus-associated TCR beta chains recognize cytomegalovirus antigens.

The sequenced sample was PBMCs. The clonotype originates from a young woman in good health and CMV-seropositive. Recombination linked TRBV28 to TRBJ2-5; the D gene is perhaps TRBD1, on 5 matching bases. The sequenced DNA is TGTGCCAGCAGCCGGACGCGGAGAAGGGGTCAAGAGACCCAGTACTTC. Translated, it gives CASSRTRRRGQETQYF.